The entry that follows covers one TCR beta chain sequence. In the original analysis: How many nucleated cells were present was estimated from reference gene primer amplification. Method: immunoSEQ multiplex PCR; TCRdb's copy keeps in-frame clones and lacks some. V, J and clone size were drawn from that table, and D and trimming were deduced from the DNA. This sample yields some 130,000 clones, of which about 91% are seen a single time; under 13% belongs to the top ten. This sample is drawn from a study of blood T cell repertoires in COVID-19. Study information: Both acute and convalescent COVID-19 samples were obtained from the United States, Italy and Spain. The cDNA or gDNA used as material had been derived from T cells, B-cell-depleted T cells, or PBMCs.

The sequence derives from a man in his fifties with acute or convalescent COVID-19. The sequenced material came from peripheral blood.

CDR3 DNA: TGTGCCAGCAGAGGGGTCGGGGGTGAGCAGTTCTTC. Protein product: CASRGVGGEQFF. The chain combines TRBV11-3 with TRBJ2-1; TRBD2 might be the D (6 bases). V lost 6 bases, J lost 9 bases, and 12 bases lay in between. This CDR3 spans 12 amino acids. Germline CDR1 SGHNT, CDR2 YENEEA.